This TCR beta chain was found in a study of blood T cells in healthy people across ages. Primers used in a second PCR of about 6 to 11 cycles were a sample-barcoded 5' primer and a J-beta primer mix. Every molecule of cDNA carried a tag from a template-switch adaptor with 12 random nucleotides. TCRdb redid the calling of the 5' RACE reads with MiXCR, one entry per CDR3 protein. The repertoire consists of fewer than 950,000 distinct CDR3 sequences, with 50% to 65% occurring once and the leading ten covering roughly 37%. In regard to this clonotype: Its antigen is still unknown.

V shed 0 bases and J shed 4 bases, with 8 bases lying between them. The CDR3 runs 14 residues. CDR1 is SGHRS, CDR2 YFSETQ, per germline. Study results and limitations: Correlation between TCR beta diversity and naive T cell percentage was strong. While age rose, TCR beta diversity per million T cells dropped in a roughly linear way.

Approximately 10 milliliters was the volume of peripheral blood drawn from each donor. The chain couples TRBV5-1 to TRBJ2-1; D is ambiguous. Sequencing input: blood. This clonotype was sampled from a man older than 75 in good health. In DNA form, the CDR3 reads TGCGCCAGCAGCTTGGCGGCAGGTTACAATGAGCAGTTCTTC. Its translation: CASSLAAGYNEQFF.